This TCR beta chain originates from a study of T cell clonotyping in hematopoietic cell transplantation. Measured with immunoSEQ multiplex PCR; TCRdb has only the in-frame clones, and not every one. The sample records 35,000 to 50,000 clones, about 85% being singletons. Time point denoted: recipient sample about 28 days before transplant, after cytoreduction. The material sequenced was peripheral blood mononuclear cells, taken before stem cell transplant. This clonotype was sampled from a man aged 55 to 70 with acute myeloid leukemia. Some clones in this sample may be carry-over from other donors' samples.

The CDR3 loop is CASSLEVANYGYTF. The CDR3 DNA follows: TGTGCCAGCAGCTTAGAGGTTGCTAACTATGGCTACACCTTC. This chain connects TRBV7-2 to TRBJ1-2; D remains unclear. Germline CDR1 SGHTA, CDR2 FQGNSA. Trimming shortened V by 1 base and J by 0 bases, and 6 bases separated the two germline ends. This CDR3 contains 14 residues.